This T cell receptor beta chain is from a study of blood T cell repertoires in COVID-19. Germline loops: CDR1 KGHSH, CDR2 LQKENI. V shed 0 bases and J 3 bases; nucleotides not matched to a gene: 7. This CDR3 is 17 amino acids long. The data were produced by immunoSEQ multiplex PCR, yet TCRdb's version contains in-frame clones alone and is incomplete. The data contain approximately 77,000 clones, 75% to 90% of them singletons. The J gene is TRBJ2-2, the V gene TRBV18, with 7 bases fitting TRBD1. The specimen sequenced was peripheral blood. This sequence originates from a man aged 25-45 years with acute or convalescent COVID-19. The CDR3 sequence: CASSPPTGNADTGELFF. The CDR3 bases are TGTGCCAGCTCACCACCGACAGGGAATGCGGACACCGGGGAGCTGTTTTTT.